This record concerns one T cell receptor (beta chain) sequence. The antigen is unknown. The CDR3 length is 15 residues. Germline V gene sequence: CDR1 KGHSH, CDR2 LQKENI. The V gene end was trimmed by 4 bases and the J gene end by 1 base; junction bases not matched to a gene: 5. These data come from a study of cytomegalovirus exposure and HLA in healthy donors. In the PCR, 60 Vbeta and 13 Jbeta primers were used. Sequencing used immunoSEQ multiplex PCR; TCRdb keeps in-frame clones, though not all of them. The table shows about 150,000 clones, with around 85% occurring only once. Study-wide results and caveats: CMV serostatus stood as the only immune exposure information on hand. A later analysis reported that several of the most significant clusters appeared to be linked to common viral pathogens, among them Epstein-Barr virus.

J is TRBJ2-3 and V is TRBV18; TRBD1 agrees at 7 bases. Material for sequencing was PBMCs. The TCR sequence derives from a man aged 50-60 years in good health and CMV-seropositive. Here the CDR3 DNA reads TGTGCCAGCTCACGGGCGACAGGGCGCACAGATACGCAGTATTTT. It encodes CASSRATGRTDTQYF.